This T cell receptor beta chain is from a study of metastatic and nonmetastatic thyroid tumors. Across the study: From malignant and benign thyroid patients, repertoires in blood and in tumor or nodule tissue were compared.

Patients were all untreated before their thyroid surgery. This clone is medium-sized. TCRdb re-called clones via MiXCR from the PCR reads. Here the sample spans 4,300 or so clones, under 45% being singletons. Trimming took off 5 bases at V and 2 bases at J, with 3 bases between the two ends. The CDR3 is 11 amino acids. Per germline, CDR1 MNHNS and CDR2 SASEGT. The TCR comes from a male donor with papillary thyroid cancer or a benign thyroid nodule (not recorded which). Some clones in this sample may be carry-over from other donors' samples. This chain links TRBV6-1 with TRBJ2-5, with no clear D. The sequenced material came from adjacent normal tissue. The CDR3 sequence is CASSPQETQYF. In nucleotides, the CDR3 is TGTGCCAGCAGTCCGCAAGAGACCCAGTACTTC.